The clone carrying this TCR beta chain has more than one count but fewer than ten. Antigen specificity is unknown. The data are from a study of T cells in Graves' hyperthyroidism and ophthalmopathy. Whole-study context: Peripheral blood specimens were obtained at initial diagnosis, prior to any treatment.

Absence of ophthalmopathy progression within 18 months defined stable Graves' hyperthyroidism. This sample holds PBMCs from roughly 10 ml fresh peripheral blood. Trimming at V came to 5 bases and at J to 7 bases, leaving 7 bases not matched to a gene. There are 15 residues in the CDR3. The germline V gene encodes CDR1 SQVTM and CDR2 ANQGSEA. Study-wide results and caveats: Blood held most thyroid clonotypes expanded above 0.001 frequency.

TCR beta CDR3 region amplification was performed from RNA transcripts. An initial round of RT-PCR targeting the TCR CDR3 relied on the HTBI primer set. TCRdb reanalysed the multiplex PCR reads using MiXCR and keeps one entry per CDR3 protein. The sample yields some 690,000 distinct CDR3 sequences, roughly 17% seen once. This receptor was taken from a middle-aged man with Graves' hyperthyroidism. The chain links TRBV29-1 to TRBJ2-2, with TRBD2 matching over 13 bases. The sample comprised blood. CDR3 DNA sequence: TGCAGCGTTCCCGGACTAGCGGGAGATGGCGGGGAGCTGTTTTTT. Residues: CSVPGLAGDGGELFF.